Below, 15 T cell receptor beta chains from the same sample are listed, as sequenced in a study of spatial heterogeneity in lung cancer. TCRdb redid the calling of the 5' RACE reads with MiXCR, one entry per CDR3 protein. Of about 5,600 distinct CDR3 sequences detected, around 4.8% appear once; the ten largest clones hold 23%. Time point denoted: sample taken at primary tumor resection. Study observations and caveats: It was found that expanded intratumoral alpha and beta TCR counts tracked tumor mutation counts.

These TCRs are of unknown antigen specificity. Specimen: lung tumor tissue, collected at surgery. These receptors all come from a male donor with early-stage non-small cell lung cancer.

This clonotype occurred many times. The CDR3: CASSPTGRQPQHF. CDR3 coding DNA: TGTGCCAGCAGCCCCACAGGTCGGCAGCCCCAGCATTTT. The chain employs TRBV6-5 and TRBJ1-5; the D gene is possibly TRBD1 (5 bases). In germline, CDR1 is MNHEY, CDR2 SVGAGI. There are 13 residues in the CDR3. V was trimmed by 6 bases and J by 7 bases, leaving 13 bases between them.

J is TRBJ2-5 and V is TRBV18; D unresolved. The V end lost 3 bases, the J end lost 5 bases, and 13 bases lay between the germline ends. Germline CDR1 KGHSH, CDR2 LQKENI. The CDR3 consists of 14 residues. DNA for the CDR3: TGTGCCAGCTCACCCCCCGCAAGGGTGGAGACCCAGTACTTC. Its protein product is CASSPPARVETQYF.

This clonotype was seen many times. The rearrangement links TRBV7-6 to TRBJ1-5; a possible D gene is TRBD1 (5 bases). V dropped 5 bases and J dropped 7 bases, with 15 bases sitting between them. The CDR3 consists of 14 residues. CDR1 SGHVS and CDR2 FNYEAQ come from the germline V gene. CDR3 coding DNA: TGTGCCAGCAGCCCGGACACATTGGGACAGCCCCAGCATTTT. Its translation is CASSPDTLGQPQHF.

This clonotype was counted at least ten times. V and J are TRBV19 and TRBJ2-5; TRBD1 might be the D (5 bases). Germline V lookup: CDR1 LNHDA, CDR2 SQIVND (reference sequence). Trimming removed 1 base from V and 2 bases from J, with 5 bases in between. The length of the CDR3 is 13 residues. The CDR3 DNA follows: TGTGCCAGTAGTATAGGACAGCAAGAGACCCAGTACTTC. Its protein product is CASSIGQQETQYF. The full variable domain, completed using reference TRBV19 and TRBJ2-5, is DGGITQSPKYLFRKEGQNVTLSCEQNLNHDAMYWYRQDPGQGLRLIYYSQIVNDFQKGDIAEGYSVSREKKESFPLTVTSAQKNPTAFYLCASSIGQQETQYFGPGTRLLVL.

The table lists this clonotype with many counts. The chain employs TRBV5-6 and TRBJ2-5; D not resolved. There are 11 residues in the CDR3. The germline V and J ends were trimmed by 3 bases and 8 bases, with 8 bases remaining between them. Looked up from germline, CDR1 is SGHDT and CDR2 is YYEEEE. CDR3: CASSSSGTQYF. For the CDR3, the DNA is TGTGCCAGCAGCTCCTCCGGAACCCAGTACTTC.

This clonotype rates as medium-sized. This chain connects TRBV12-3 or TRBV12-4 to TRBJ1-1; D may be TRBD1 (5 bases). The germline V and J ends were trimmed by 6 bases and 0 bases, with 11 bases remaining between them. This CDR3 has 14 amino acids. The CDR3 sequence: CASSPQGLNTEAFF. The DNA for the CDR3 is TGTGCCAGCAGCCCCCAGGGTTTGAACACTGAAGCTTTCTTT.

Many counts were recorded for this clonotype. The chain is built from TRBV24-1 and TRBJ2-1, with D uncertain. This CDR3 contains 14 residues. CDR1 KGHDR and CDR2 SFDVKD come from the germline V gene. V was clipped by 5 bases and J by 8 bases, with 15 bases between them. The CDR3 bases are TGTGCCACCAGTGGGTGGGGTTTACATGATGAGCAGTTCTTC. This translates into CATSGWGLHDEQFF.

The table lists this clonotype with many counts. The chain recombines TRBV29-1 with TRBJ1-4; 7 bases fit TRBD1. This CDR3 contains 15 residues. V was clipped by 6 bases and J by 0 bases; unmatched bases: 7. Per the germline V gene, CDR1 is SQVTM and CDR2 is ANQGSEA. The CDR3 DNA reads TGCAGCGTGGTTGGGACAGAATCAACTAATGAAAAACTGTTTTTT. This sequence encodes CSVVGTESTNEKLFF.

This clonotype is termed medium-sized (0.01 to 0.1%). The genes are TRBV5-1 and TRBJ2-7; D remains unclear. CDR3 length equals 13 residues. Trimming removed 4 bases at V and 6 bases at J, with 14 bases between. Germline values: CDR1 SGHRS, CDR2 YFSETQ. The CDR3 region has the DNA TGCGCCAGCAGCGGGCCTGATGAGTCCGAGCAGTACTTC. Protein sequence: CASSGPDESEQYF.

This clonotype is medium-sized. This sequence joins TRBV5-4 and TRBJ2-3; 11 nucleotides match TRBD2. The CDR3 totals 15 residues. Germline CDR1 SGHNT, CDR2 YYREEE (reference sequence). V trimming: 1 base; J trimming: 6 bases; junction bases outside the gene matches: 4. The CDR3 DNA sequence: TGTGCCAGCAGCTTGTACCTAGCGGGAGGTGATACGCAGTATTTT. Its translation: CASSLYLAGGDTQYF.

This clonotype was observed many times. The chain recombines TRBV20-1 with TRBJ1-1, with D possibly matching TRBD1 (6 bases). The CDR3 has 16 amino acids. Trimming pared 6 bases from V and 2 bases from J, leaving 22 bases between. Looked up from germline, CDR1 is DFQATT and CDR2 is SNEGSKA (reference sequence). The CDR3, as DNA: TGCAGTGCCAGGAGGTCTGGTGGCAGGGGCAACACTGAAGCTTTCTTT. Amino acid sequence: CSARRSGGRGNTEAFF.

This clonotype was observed many times. This chain joins TRBV19 and TRBJ2-7; the D gene is possibly TRBD1 (6 bases). Trimming pared 3 bases from V and 4 bases from J, leaving 16 bases between. The CDR3 extends over 15 amino acids. Germline V lookup: CDR1 LNHDA, CDR2 SQIVND (reference sequence). Written as DNA, the CDR3 is TGTGCCAGTAGTATCTCCTTGGACAGTGCTTACGAGCAGTACTTC. Protein product: CASSISLDSAYEQYF.

This chain connects TRBV20-1 to TRBJ2-3; 9 bases agree with TRBD1. The CDR3 length is 14 residues. Germline V lookup: CDR1 DFQATT, CDR2 SNEGSKA (reference sequence). The J segment lost 1 base and the V segment lost 6 bases, leaving 5 bases of the junction unmatched. DNA of the CDR3: TGCAGTGCCGTAAGGGACAGGGGCACAGATACGCAGTATTTT. Translation gives CSAVRDRGTDTQYF.

Ten or more counts support this clonotype. The genes are TRBV9 and TRBJ2-3, with unresolved D. The CDR3 has 18 amino acids. The germline V and J ends were trimmed by 4 bases and 2 bases, with 23 bases remaining between them. Germline V gene sequence: CDR1 SGDLS, CDR2 YYNGEE. For the CDR3, the DNA is TGTGCCAGCAGCACCGAAACTCCCGGAGCTTTTTACACAGATACGCAGTATTTT. Its translation is CASSTETPGAFYTDTQYF.

This clonotype has ten or more counts. The chain has TRBV29-1 and TRBJ1-2; D remains unclear. This CDR3 has 12 residues. Germline CDR1 SQVTM, CDR2 ANQGSEA. Trimming took off 3 bases at V and 8 bases at J, with 13 bases between the two ends. CDR3 sequence: CSVDRPPGGYTF. The CDR3, as DNA: TGCAGCGTTGATAGACCGCCGGGAGGCTACACCTTC.